The rows below give T cell receptor beta chains drawn from one sample of a study of T-cell reconstitution after alpha-beta-depleted transplantation in children. TCRdb re-called the PCR reads with MiXCR, one entry per CDR3 protein. The sample has roughly 500,000 distinct CDR3 sequences, roughly a tenth seen once. This specimen was PBMCs, taken before TCRalphabeta/CD19-depleted stem cell transplant. The source of these receptors is a child aged 2-15 years with inherited bone marrow failure, due to receive a stem cell transplant. Both conserved end residues are part of each CDR3. The D gene is left open where the match is weak. Part of the rows lack a size; the others show once, few, many or a class for expanded clones.

j_call	v_call	d_call	clone_size	cdr3_aa	cdr3_nt
TRBJ2-2	TRBV15	-	many	CATRRTDTGELFF	TGTGCCACCAGGAGGACGGACACCGGGGAGCTGTTTTTT
TRBJ2-1	TRBV11-2	-	-	CASWDYSGMSSYNEQFF	TGTGCCAGCTGGGATTATTCCGGGATGAGCTCCTACAATGAGCAGTTCTTC
TRBJ2-4	TRBV28	-	many	CATASGGGKNIQYF	TGTGCCACCGCATCAGGGGGAGGCAAAAACATTCAGTACTTC
TRBJ2-1	TRBV27	-	many	CASSLRDWHNEQFF	TGTGCCAGCAGTTTACGGGACTGGCACAATGAGCAGTTCTTC
TRBJ2-3	TRBV27	TRBD2	many	CASLGRVGLLGDTQYF	TGTGCCAGCCTAGGGAGGGTTGGCCTCCTAGGGGATACGCAGTATTTT
TRBJ2-7	TRBV9	TRBD2	many	CASSALAGGPYEQYF	TGTGCCAGCAGCGCCCTAGCGGGAGGGCCCTACGAGCAGTACTTC
TRBJ2-1	TRBV7-9	TRBD2	-	CASSLLAGGGHEQFF	TGTGCCAGCAGCTTGCTAGCGGGAGGCGGGCATGAGCAGTTCTTC
TRBJ2-2	TRBV20-1	-	many	CSASLSGPTGELFF	TGCAGTGCCTCTCTCAGCGGGCCGACCGGGGAGCTGTTTTTT
TRBJ2-3	TRBV12-3/TRBV12-4	-	many	CASSYEMTGGTDTQYF	TGTGCCAGCAGTTACGAAATGACAGGCGGCACAGATACGCAGTATTTT
TRBJ2-5	TRBV29-1	TRBD2	few	CSVGGGRRRETQYF	TGCAGCGTCGGGGGGGGGAGAAGACGAGAGACCCAGTACTTC
TRBJ1-6	TRBV3-1	TRBD1	-	CASSQGGTGESPLHF	TGTGCCAGCAGCCAAGGTGGGACAGGGGAATCACCCCTCCACTTT
TRBJ2-1	TRBV28	TRBD2	many	CASRLAGGFDEQFF	TGTGCCAGCAGGTTAGCGGGAGGGTTCGATGAGCAGTTCTTC
TRBJ1-6	TRBV4-3	-	many	CASSQRQPLGNSPLHF	TGCGCCAGCAGTCAGAGACAGCCGTTGGGTAATTCACCCCTCCACTTT
TRBJ2-7	TRBV27	TRBD2	-	CASSLSIGLADYEQYF	TGTGCCAGCAGTTTATCGATAGGACTAGCAGACTACGAGCAGTACTTC
TRBJ1-1	TRBV5-4	TRBD1	-	CASSLDRGLGTEAFF	TGTGCCAGCAGCTTGGACAGGGGGCTCGGCACTGAAGCTTTCTTT
TRBJ2-7	TRBV20-1	-	few	CSATHERGDEQYF	TGCAGTGCTACCCACGAACGAGGGGACGAGCAGTACTTC
TRBJ2-3	TRBV5-6	TRBD2	many	CASTTSGSTDTQYF	TGTGCCAGTACGACTAGCGGGAGCACAGATACGCAGTATTTT
TRBJ2-7	TRBV10-3	-	-	CATQKSDYEQYF	TGTGCCACCCAAAAATCGGACTACGAGCAGTACTTC
TRBJ2-5	TRBV30	-	many	CAWSVRETQYF	TGTGCCTGGAGTGTACGCGAGACCCAGTACTTC
TRBJ2-3	TRBV29-1	-	many	CSVDTGTDTQYF	TGCAGCGTTGATACAGGCACAGATACGCAGTATTTT
TRBJ2-5	TRBV5-1	TRBD1	few	CASSFGTGHQETQYF	TGCGCCAGCAGCTTCGGGACAGGGCACCAAGAGACCCAGTACTTC
TRBJ2-7	TRBV6-5	-	many	CASSYSVGAEQYF	TGTGCCAGCAGTTACTCAGTGGGTGCCGAGCAGTACTTC
TRBJ2-1	TRBV19	-	few	CASSLLASPGNEQFF	TGTGCCAGTAGTCTGCTAGCGAGTCCTGGGAATGAGCAGTTCTTC
TRBJ2-7	TRBV25-1	-	many	CASSGRGSKEQYF	TGTGCCAGCAGTGGGCGCGGATCTAAAGAGCAGTACTTC
TRBJ2-1	TRBV6-5	-	few	CASSYSVGGYSYNEQFF	TGTGCCAGCAGTTACTCGGTCGGGGGCTACTCCTACAATGAGCAGTTCTTC
TRBJ2-2	TRBV28	-	many	CASSPTTENTGELFF	TGTGCCAGCAGTCCGACTACAGAGAACACCGGGGAGCTGTTTTTT